Listed below are T cell receptor beta chains from one sample, sequenced in a study of T-cell reconstitution after alpha-beta-depleted transplantation in children. TCRdb itself ran the PCR reads through MiXCR, one entry per CDR3 protein. The sample holds hundreds of thousands of distinct CDR3 sequences; about an eighth are singletons and the top ten take 0.75% to 0.85%. This specimen consisted of PBMCs, obtained before TCRalphabeta/CD19-depleted stem cell transplant. The receptors here all came from a girl aged 2 to 10 with congenital amegakaryocytic thrombocytopenia, due to receive a stem cell transplant. Each CDR3 is given with its conserved first and last residue. The order of the fields is J gene, V gene, CDR3 protein.

J: TRBJ2-7
V: TRBV12-3/TRBV12-4
CDR3: CASSLRAGTGGEQYF

J: TRBJ2-1
V: TRBV29-1
CDR3: CSVAASGIGNEQFF

J: TRBJ2-1
V: TRBV30
CDR3: CASQTGTSGRGEQFF

J: TRBJ2-2
V: TRBV7-9
CDR3: CASSPRQIGELFF

J: TRBJ2-5
V: TRBV5-1
CDR3: CASSLSGTGSRETQYF

J: TRBJ2-1
V: TRBV12-3/TRBV12-4
CDR3: CASSTLPGRSSSYNEQFF

J: TRBJ1-2
V: TRBV20-1
CDR3: CSARDSGPYGYTF

J: TRBJ2-1
V: TRBV27
CDR3: CASSPGVSGGQFF

J: TRBJ2-1
V: TRBV2
CDR3: CASTQRESGEQFF

J: TRBJ1-1
V: TRBV5-1
CDR3: CASSTRTGREAFF

J: TRBJ2-1
V: TRBV16
CDR3: CASSQGTFSYNEQFF

J: TRBJ1-1
V: TRBV5-5
CDR3: CASSLAGGASTEAFF

J: TRBJ2-5
V: TRBV29-1
CDR3: CSVQNPGTEETQYF

J: TRBJ2-4
V: TRBV12-3/TRBV12-4
CDR3: CASSSSGESLAKNIQYF

J: TRBJ2-1
V: TRBV20-1
CDR3: CSARGVLAGAAYNEQFF

J: TRBJ1-1
V: TRBV5-1
CDR3: CASSFRGSVTEAFF

J: TRBJ2-4
V: TRBV10-2
CDR3: CARSEDTEELAKNIQYF

J: TRBJ2-1
V: TRBV20-1
CDR3: CSASGRAWGNEQFF

J: TRBJ2-2
V: TRBV20-1
CDR3: CSAIRDTGELFF

J: TRBJ2-4
V: TRBV25-1
CDR3: CASSPTWREASEVAKNIQYF

J: TRBJ2-1
V: TRBV11-2
CDR3: CASSLVGLAGLDYNEQFF

J: TRBJ2-2
V: TRBV3-1
CDR3: CASSPIRAGDNTGELFF

J: TRBJ2-2
V: TRBV4-1
CDR3: CASSQPTPGELFF

J: TRBJ2-1
V: TRBV28
CDR3: CASRLAGFEQFF